This is a list of T cell receptor beta chains from one sample in a study of T cells after yellow fever vaccination. A single record per CDR3 protein comes from TCRdb applying MiXCR to the 5' RACE reads. The sample records 610,000 or so distinct CDR3 sequences, 12% being singletons. The sequencing used PBMCs, collected on the day of the yellow fever booster vaccination. The receptors stem from a man aged 25-45 years who received the YFV17D yellow fever vaccine. The CDR3 runs from the conserved cysteine through the conserved F or W. A D gene is named only where the DNA matches it firmly. Clone size appears in some rows only: once, few, many, or a class for an expanded clone.

TGTGCCAGCAACGGGCAGGCACACAATGAGCAGTTCTTC	CASNGQAHNEQFF	.	TRBJ2-1	.	TRBV2
TGTGCCAGCAGCCAAAACCTAGCTGGGGAGACCCAGTACTTC	CASSQNLAGETQYF	.	TRBJ2-5	few	TRBV3-1
TGCAGTGCTAGAGATGGCGGGAGGGCCGATGAGCAGTTCTTC	CSARDGGRADEQFF	TRBD2	TRBJ2-1	few	TRBV20-1
TGTGCCAGCAGCCAAGTGGGGGGGATGAACACCGGGGAGCTGTTTTTT	CASSQVGGMNTGELFF	TRBD2	TRBJ2-2	few	TRBV4-2
TGCAGTGCCTCTTTAGATCGCAATGAGCAGTTCTTC	CSASLDRNEQFF	.	TRBJ2-1	.	TRBV20-1
TGTGCCAGCAGCTCTAAACCTAGCGGGACCCTCTCTGGGGCCAACGTCCTGACTTTC	CASSSKPSGTLSGANVLTF	TRBD2	TRBJ2-6	.	TRBV7-6
TGCAGTGTTACAAGGGGACAGCCTAAGAACACTGAAGCTTTCTTT	CSVTRGQPKNTEAFF	TRBD1	TRBJ1-1	few	TRBV20-1
TGTGCCAGTAGTATCGGGGCGGATGGCCTCCCGTTCTTC	CASSIGADGLPFF	.	TRBJ2-1	.	TRBV19
TGTGCCAGCAGCTTAGGGACAGGGGGCAGCGAGCAGTACTTC	CASSLGTGGSEQYF	TRBD1	TRBJ2-7	many	TRBV7-9
TGTGCCAGTACCCCATCGGCCTTGAGGGGGTTCACTGAAGCTTTCTTT	CASTPSALRGFTEAFF	.	TRBJ1-1	few	TRBV19
TGTGCCAGCAGCGCCCTGGGACCGGGACAGGGGCCTCGGTGTACAGATACGCAGTATTTT	CASSALGPGQGPRCTDTQYF	.	TRBJ2-3	few	TRBV21-1
TGTGCCAGTAGTACCCCCACCGGCGGGGCCTACGAGCAGTACTTC	CASSTPTGGAYEQYF	.	TRBJ2-7	.	TRBV19
TGTGCCAGCAGAGGGGACAGGAGGTTCTACGAGCAGTACTTC	CASRGDRRFYEQYF	TRBD1	TRBJ2-7	few	TRBV27
TGTGCCAGCAGCCCTTCACAGGGCCGCTCCTACAATGAGCAGTTCTTC	CASSPSQGRSYNEQFF	.	TRBJ2-1	few	TRBV7-6
TGTGCCAGCAGCCAGGGGGCGACAGGGCGGGGACAGAGATACGAGCAGTACTTC	CASSQGATGRGQRYEQYF	TRBD1	TRBJ2-7	.	TRBV11-2
TGTGCCAGCAGTGCAAGCTCTGGAAACACCATATATTTT	CASSASSGNTIYF	.	TRBJ1-3	many	TRBV2
TGCGCCAGCAGCTCCTCCGGGACTAGCACCGGGGAGCTGTTTTTT	CASSSSGTSTGELFF	TRBD2	TRBJ2-2	few	TRBV5-1
TGCAGTGCTAGGGAACCGACTAGCGGGAGGTTTTATAATGAGCAGTTCTTC	CSAREPTSGRFYNEQFF	TRBD2	TRBJ2-1	many	TRBV20-1
TGTGCCAGCAGGGCTAGTGGTTTCGCCGAGCAGTACTTC	CASRASGFAEQYF	.	TRBJ2-7	.	TRBV27
TGCAGCGTTGGGATCCAAGAGACCCAGTACTTC	CSVGIQETQYF	.	TRBJ2-5	few	TRBV29-1
TGTGCCATCCGTCAGCACTCTGGGGCCAACGTCCTGACTTTC	CAIRQHSGANVLTF	.	TRBJ2-6	few	TRBV10-3
TGCAGTGCCGGGGGACTAGCGGGAAACGTTTTCTACGAGCAGTACTTC	CSAGGLAGNVFYEQYF	TRBD2	TRBJ2-7	.	TRBV20-1
TGCAGTGCCTGGGGGGGACAGGGGGAGACCCAGTACTTC	CSAWGGQGETQYF	TRBD1	TRBJ2-5	few	TRBV20-1
TGCGCCAGCAGCTTGTCTTCGTCGGATTTCCCCTACGAGCAGTACTTC	CASSLSSSDFPYEQYF	.	TRBJ2-7	.	TRBV5-1
TGCGCCAGCAGCGCGTGGCTGGGGAGCACCGGGGAGCTGTTTTTT	CASSAWLGSTGELFF	.	TRBJ2-2	few	TRBV5-1
TGTGCCAGTAGTCCTCCGGGGAGAGCGGGAGTTTACAATGAGCAGTTCTTC	CASSPPGRAGVYNEQFF	TRBD2	TRBJ2-1	.	TRBV19
TGTGCCAGCAGCCAAGATCGAACTAGCGGGAGTGAGACCCAGTACTTC	CASSQDRTSGSETQYF	TRBD2	TRBJ2-5	.	TRBV4-2
TGTGCCAGCAGTGCGGCCCGCACAGATACGCAGTATTTT	CASSAARTDTQYF	.	TRBJ2-3	.	TRBV6-1
TGCGCCAGCAGCCGCGGACAGCAAGAGACCCAGTACTTC	CASSRGQQETQYF	.	TRBJ2-5	many	TRBV18